This entry lists 31 T cell receptor beta chains sequenced from one sample in a study of metastatic and nonmetastatic thyroid tumors. TCRdb reprocessed the PCR reads via MiXCR. The sample gives about 33,000 clones, roughly a sixth of which show up once; roughly 12% is in the top ten. No treatment had been given to any patient before thyroid surgery. The specimen was blood. All receptors derive from a male donor with papillary thyroid cancer or a benign thyroid nodule (not recorded which). Some clones in this sample may be carry-over from other donors' samples.

This clone was counted between two and nine times. The chain combines TRBV6-1 with TRBJ2-1; the D gene is possibly TRBD2 (6 bases). The CDR3 contains 15 residues. Trimming cost V 6 bases and J 4 bases, with 16 bases left between them. Per the germline V gene, CDR1 is MNHNS and CDR2 is SASEGT. The CDR3 sequence: CASRVDGSSYNEQFF. The DNA of the CDR3 is TGTGCCAGCAGGGTAGACGGGAGTTCTTACAATGAGCAGTTCTTC.

This clone appeared many times. This rearrangement joins TRBV7-9 to TRBJ2-7; D ambiguous. Germline CDR1 reads SEHNR; CDR2 reads FQNEAQ (reference sequence). Trimming removed 1 base from V and 3 bases from J, with 7 bases in between. This CDR3 has 13 residues. The CDR3 DNA reads as TGTGCCAGCAGCTTAGGGGGTGGCTACGAGCAGTACTTC. Amino acids: CASSLGGGYEQYF.

The J gene is TRBJ2-5, the V gene TRBV7-2, with 9 bases that match TRBD1. Per the germline V gene, CDR1 is SGHTA and CDR2 is FQGNSA. V gave up 4 bases and J gave up 4 bases; unmatched junction bases: 10. This CDR3 has 16 residues. The CDR3 nucleotides are TGTGCCAGCAGCTCCAGCTCGGGACAGGGTGGAGAGACCCAGTACTTC. Residues: CASSSSSGQGGETQYF.

The J gene is TRBJ1-2, the V gene TRBV28, with 11 nucleotides matching TRBD1. Per the germline V gene, CDR1 is MDHEN and CDR2 is SYDVKM. V lost 5 bases, J lost 7 bases, and 3 bases stayed unmatched. This CDR3 is 13 amino acids long. As DNA, the CDR3 is TGTGCCAGCAGTCCCGGGACAGGGGGTGGCTACACCTTC. Its protein product is CASSPGTGGGYTF.

The sample holds one count of this clone. The V gene is TRBV20-1, the J gene TRBJ1-2, with 7 bases aligning to TRBD1. The CDR3 spans 13 residues. V was clipped by 4 bases and J by 0 bases; unmatched bases: 2. Germline CDR1 reads DFQATT; CDR2 reads SNEGSKA (reference sequence). DNA of the CDR3: TGCAGTGCTACCACAGGGGCTAACTATGGCTACACCTTC. Encoded protein: CSATTGANYGYTF.

The rearrangement joins TRBV25-1 to TRBJ2-3; possibly TRBD2 for D (5 bases). The CDR3 has 13 residues. Germline V lookup: CDR1 MGHDK, CDR2 SYGVNS. The V gene lost 3 bases and the J gene lost 10 bases, with 14 bases spanning the gap. The CDR3 DNA reads as TGTGCCAGCAGTGATACGTACTCGGAGGCGCAGTATTTT. It specifies CASSDTYSEAQYF.

This clone was detected many times. The V gene is TRBV29-1, the J gene TRBJ2-6; D may be TRBD1 (6 bases). Germline V lookup: CDR1 SQVTM, CDR2 ANQGSEA. The CDR3 is 15 residues long. V lost 7 bases and J lost 0, with 13 bases in between. In nucleotides, the CDR3 is TGCAGCGCCGGGGACACCCTCTCTGGGGCCAACGTCCTGACTTTC. Translating gives CSAGDTLSGANVLTF.

This clone was found many times. The rearrangement links TRBV9 to TRBJ2-5, with D maybe TRBD1 (6 bases). V dropped 3 bases and J dropped 0 bases, with 15 bases sitting between them. There are 16 residues in the CDR3. Germline values: CDR1 SGDLS, CDR2 YYNGEE. The CDR3 DNA reads TGTGCCAGCAGCGGGGGTCCGGACAGAAACCAAGAGACCCAGTACTTC. This encodes CASSGGPDRNQETQYF.

This clone was observed a few times. This chain connects TRBV2 to TRBJ2-1, with 9 bases fitting TRBD2. Looked up from germline, CDR1 is SNHLY and CDR2 is FYNNEI. The CDR3 extends over 15 amino acids. V dropped 2 bases and J dropped 4; count of bases not matched to a gene: 3. This CDR3 is CASSESAGGYNEQFF. DNA of the CDR3: TGTGCCAGCAGTGAAAGTGCGGGAGGGTACAATGAGCAGTTCTTC. The full variable domain, rest sourced from reference TRBV2 and TRBJ2-1, is EPEVTQTPSHQVTQMGQEVILRCVPISNHLYFYWYRQILGQKVEFLVSFYNNEISEKSEIFDDQFSVERPDGSNFTLKIRSTKLEDSAMYFCASSESAGGYNEQFFGPGTRLTVL.

This rearrangement joins TRBV6-4 to TRBJ2-2; D gene ambiguous. The V end was cut by 3 bases, the J end by 12 bases, with 14 bases between. There are 13 residues in the CDR3. Germline CDR1 MRHNA, CDR2 SNTAGT. The CDR3 coding sequence is TGTGCCAGCAGTGAGCGAGCGTCCTGGAAGCTGTTTTTT. Translated, it gives CASSERASWKLFF.

Ten or more counts support this clone. The chain joins TRBV27 to TRBJ1-5; no reliable D call. V was trimmed by 6 bases and J by 2 bases, leaving 8 bases between them. CDR3 length equals 13 residues. Germline V gene sequence: CDR1 MNHEY, CDR2 SMNVEV (reference sequence). CDR3 sequence reads: CASSPRGNQPQHF. CDR3 DNA: TGTGCCAGCAGCCCGAGGGGCAATCAGCCCCAGCATTTT.

With respect to this clone: A much larger clone differs from this one at a single base, so this may be a read error. This chain joins TRBV7-2 and TRBJ1-1; D call uncertain. Germline V CDR1 and CDR2: SGHTA, FQGNSA. This CDR3 region has 15 residues. This CDR3 is CASILYKPCDTEAFF. The CDR3 DNA is TGTGCCAGCATCTTATATAAGCCCTGTGACACTGAAGCTTTCTTT.

This clone was seen many times. The chain couples TRBV4-1 to TRBJ2-7, with a tentative D call TRBD1 (6 bases). This CDR3 is 15 amino acids long. CDR1 and CDR2 (germline): MGHRA, YSYEKL. The V end lost 0 bases, the J end lost 5 bases, and 14 bases lay between the germline ends. CDR3 protein: CASSQDSGQSHEQYF. The DNA of the CDR3 is TGCGCCAGCAGCCAAGATTCTGGACAGAGTCACGAGCAGTACTTC.

This clone was seen more than once but under ten times. The V gene is TRBV20-1, the J gene TRBJ2-7, with 9 bases that match TRBD2. In germline, CDR1 is DFQATT, CDR2 SNEGSKA (reference sequence). This CDR3 region has 15 residues. V dropped 0 bases and J dropped 0; count of bases not matched to a gene: 3. This CDR3 reads CSARDLTSGSYEQYF. CDR3 DNA: TGCAGTGCTAGAGATTTGACTAGCGGCTCCTACGAGCAGTACTTC.

The rearrangement uses TRBV4-1 and TRBJ1-6; D not resolved. The ends were cut back, 3 bases at V and 9 bases at J, with 15 bases in the middle. This CDR3 region has 15 residues. The germline gives CDR1 MGHRA, CDR2 YSYEKL. The CDR3, as DNA: TGCGCCAGCAGCCACGACGGGGAGTTTGGTTCACCCCTCCACTTT. This codes for CASSHDGEFGSPLHF.

This clone was observed at least ten times. The chain combines TRBV19 with TRBJ1-5; TRBD1 matches 12 bases. Germline V gene sequence: CDR1 LNHDA, CDR2 SQIVND (reference sequence). The CDR3 covers 18 residues. J lost 0 bases, V lost 9 bases, and 12 bases had no gene match. The CDR3 region is CASPPGQGAGNSNQPQHF. The DNA for the CDR3 is TGTGCCAGCCCTCCGGGACAGGGGGCGGGAAATAGCAATCAGCCCCAGCATTTT.

This clone was detected a few times. This chain joins TRBV12-3 or TRBV12-4 and TRBJ1-1; D may be TRBD1 (5 bases). This CDR3 has 14 amino acids. With 6 bases removed from V and 0 bases from J, the gap between germline ends came to 11 bases. CDR3 amino acids: CASSPGLLNTEAFF. The DNA for the CDR3 is TGTGCCAGCAGCCCGGGACTTTTGAACACTGAAGCTTTCTTT.

This clone was seen a handful of times. The rearrangement links TRBV27 to TRBJ1-2; 10 bases map to TRBD1. V was clipped by 2 bases and J by 6 bases; unmatched bases: 3. This CDR3 is 14 amino acids long. Germline V gene data show CDR1 as MNHEY and CDR2 as SMNVEV (reference sequence). The DNA for the CDR3 is TGTGCCAGCAGTTTAGGGGGGACAGGGGATGGCTACACCTTC. Protein sequence: CASSLGGTGDGYTF.

The chain joins TRBV20-1 to TRBJ2-7; D is ambiguous. The CDR3 covers 15 residues. V was cut by 1 base and J by 2 bases, with 15 bases left in between. Germline V CDR1 and CDR2: DFQATT, SNEGSKA (reference sequence). The CDR3 spells CSARVIGDKAYEQYF. The CDR3 DNA reads TGCAGTGCTAGAGTCATCGGAGACAAAGCCTACGAGCAGTACTTC.

With regard to this clone: A junction boundary mismatches the germline segment, possibly from a read error. The chain joins TRBV6-2 or TRBV6-3 to TRBJ2-5, with 13 bases lining up with TRBD2. This CDR3 contains 17 residues. Germline V gene lookup returns CDR1 MNHEY and CDR2 SVGEGT. CDR3 region: CASSPRTSGGSQETQNF. CDR3 DNA: TGTGCCAGCAGTCCGCGGACTAGCGGGGGAAGCCAAGAGACCCAGAACTTC.

This clone has at least ten counts. The rearrangement uses TRBV11-3 and TRBJ2-7; TRBD1 matches at 8 bases. V gave up 5 bases and J gave up 0 bases; unmatched junction bases: 6. The germline gives CDR1 SGHNT, CDR2 YENEEA. The CDR3 contains 15 residues. CDR3 sequence (DNA): TGTGCCAGCAGCATAGGACAGGGATACTCCTACGAGCAGTACTTC. Translating it yields CASSIGQGYSYEQYF.

This clone was observed at least ten times. The CDR3 region has the DNA TGTGCCAGCAGTTTAGGTCTTGAAGAGACCCAGTACTTC. Translating it yields CASSLGLEETQYF. The chain combines TRBV12-3 or TRBV12-4 with TRBJ2-5; D remains unclear. The V end was cut by 1 base, the J end by 3 bases, with 6 bases between. The CDR3 extends over 13 amino acids.

This clone was seen a single time. CDR3 sequence (DNA): TGCGCCAGCAGCCCCGATAGCGGAGGGGTGGTGAATGAGCAGTTCTTC. The encoded protein is CASSPDSGGVVNEQFF. V gene TRBV5-1 combines with J gene TRBJ2-1; the D gene is possibly TRBD2 (6 bases). This CDR3 has 16 residues. Trimming left V 4 bases short and J 7 bases short, with 21 bases between. The germline CDR1 and CDR2 sequences are SGHRS and YFSETQ. The whole variable domain, remainder taken from reference TRBV5-1 and TRBJ2-1, is KAGVTQTPRYLIKTRGQQVTLSCSPISGHRSVSWYQQTPGQGLQFLFEYFSETQRNKGNFPGRFSGRQFSNSRSEMNVSTLELGDSALYLCASSPDSGGVVNEQFFGPGTRLTVL.

This clone qualifies as medium-sized. The chain has TRBV5-1 and TRBJ1-2; 9 bases are a match to TRBD1. Germline V gives CDR1 SGHRS, CDR2 YFSETQ. V lost 3 bases and J lost 4; bases outside the gene matches: 10. This CDR3 is 16 amino acids long. CDR3 region: CASSSSGQGPRYGYTF. The CDR3 DNA sequence: TGCGCCAGCAGCTCCTCTGGACAGGGGCCTCGCTATGGCTACACCTTC.

The table lists this clone with many counts. This could be a read error, since a much larger clone is one nucleotide away. This specimen includes other DNA sequences encoding the same CDR3. The chain links TRBV19 to TRBJ2-7; TRBD1 matches at 9 bases. From germline, CDR1 is LNHDA and CDR2 SQIVND (reference sequence). This CDR3 comprises 14 residues. CDR3 residues: CASKPGQGRYEQYF. CDR3 bases: TGTGCCAGTAAACCTGGACAGGGGAGGTACGAGCAATACTTC.

The chain carries TRBV6-2 or TRBV6-3 and TRBJ2-7, with D possibly being TRBD1 or TRBD2 (5 bases each). Germline CDR1 is MNHEY and CDR2 is SVGEGT. The CDR3 is made up of 15 amino acids. V was clipped by 7 bases and J by 4 bases, with 20 bases between them. CDR3 bases: TGTGCCAGCAATACCTTGGGACGGTCTTCTTACGAGCAGTACTTC. Protein: CASNTLGRSSYEQYF.

Within the sample, this clone is medium-sized. J is TRBJ2-7 and V is TRBV6-5, with D possibly matching TRBD1 (5 bases). CDR1 MNHEY and CDR2 SVGAGI come from the germline V gene. The CDR3 spans 15 residues. Trimming took off 2 bases at V and 1 base at J, with 12 bases between the two ends. Here the CDR3 reads CASSYKGPESYEQYF. In DNA, the CDR3 is TGTGCCAGCAGTTACAAGGGGCCTGAATCCTACGAGCAGTACTTC.

Judged by abundance, this clone is medium-sized. The chain joins TRBV27 to TRBJ1-2; D is possibly TRBD1 (5 bases). Germline loops: CDR1 MNHEY, CDR2 SMNVEV (reference sequence). V was cut by 3 bases and J by 3 bases, with 8 bases left in between. The CDR3 is 13 amino acids. CDR3 coding DNA: TGTGCCAGCAGTTTCGGGGGTCACTATGGCTACACCTTC. Protein sequence: CASSFGGHYGYTF.

The sample holds many counts of this clone. The chain couples TRBV6-5 to TRBJ2-1; D gene uncertain. Germline CDR1 reads MNHEY; CDR2 reads SVGAGI. CDR3 length equals 16 residues. Trimming pared 2 bases from V and 0 bases from J, leaving 11 bases between. CDR3 bases: TGTGCCAGCAGTTACAGGGTGGGTAGCTCCTACAATGAGCAGTTCTTC. Amino acids: CASSYRVGSSYNEQFF.

Details on this clone: A much larger clonotype is one base distant, so this may be a read error. This CDR3 is also generated by other DNA sequences in the sample. The chain has TRBV29-1 and TRBJ1-1; no firm D call. The CDR3 has 11 residues. Germline CDR1 and CDR2: SQVTM and ANQGSEA. V dropped 5 bases and J dropped 9 bases, with 13 bases sitting between them. Here the CDR3 DNA reads TGCAGCGTTATGAATCCAGGTAAAGCTTTCTTT. Its translation is CSVMNPGKAFF.

This chain joins TRBV5-1 and TRBJ2-5; D gene ambiguous. The V gene lost 0 bases and the J gene lost 0 bases, with 6 bases spanning the gap. CDR1 is SGHRS, CDR2 YFSETQ, per germline. CDR3 length equals 14 residues. The CDR3 DNA reads TGCGCCAGCAGCTTGGGGGGATACCAAGAGACCCAGTACTTC. Its translation: CASSLGGYQETQYF.